The sequence of this T cell receptor beta chain was determined in a study of cytomegalovirus exposure and HLA in healthy donors. Vbeta (60) and Jbeta (13) primers were used in the PCR. TCRdb's table, derived via immunoSEQ multiplex PCR, lists solely in-frame clones and lacks some. Here the sample spans 160,000 or so clones, 79% being singletons. This CDR3 region has 12 residues. Looked up from germline, CDR1 is LNHDA and CDR2 is SQIVND (reference sequence). As regards this clone: Compared with germline, one end of the junction differs, possibly owing to a read error.

The sample comprised PBMCs. The sequence was obtained from a middle-aged man in good health and CMV-seronegative. The chain couples TRBV19 to TRBJ1-1; D possibly corresponds to TRBD1 (6 bases). For the CDR3, the DNA is TGTGCGAGTACAGGGATGAACACTGAAGCTTTCTTT. Translating gives CASTGMNTEAFF.